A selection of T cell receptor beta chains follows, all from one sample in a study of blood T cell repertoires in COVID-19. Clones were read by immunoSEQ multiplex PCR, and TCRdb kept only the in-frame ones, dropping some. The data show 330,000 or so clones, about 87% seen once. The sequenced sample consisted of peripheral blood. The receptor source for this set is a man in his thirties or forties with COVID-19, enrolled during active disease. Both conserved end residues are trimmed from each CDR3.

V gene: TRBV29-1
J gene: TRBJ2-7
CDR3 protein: SVVERGSYEQY

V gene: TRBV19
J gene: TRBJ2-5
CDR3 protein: ASSPADSWGTQY

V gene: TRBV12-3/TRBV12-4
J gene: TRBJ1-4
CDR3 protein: ASSSGVWEKLF

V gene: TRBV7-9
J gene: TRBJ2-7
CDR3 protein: ASSPGGAGSPYEQY

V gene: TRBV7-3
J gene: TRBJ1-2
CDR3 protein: ASSPLGGAQGGYT

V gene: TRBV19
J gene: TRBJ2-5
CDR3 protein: ASTSGGIGETQY

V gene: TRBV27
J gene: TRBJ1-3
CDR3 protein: ASSWRDPEQGSGNTIY

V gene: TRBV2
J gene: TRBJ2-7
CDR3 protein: ASNRAYEQY

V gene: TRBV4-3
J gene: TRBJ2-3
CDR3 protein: ASSQDNGGDTDTQY

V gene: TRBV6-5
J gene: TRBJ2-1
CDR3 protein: ASSSTHREQF

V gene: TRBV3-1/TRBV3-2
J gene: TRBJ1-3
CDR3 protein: ASSHRGQGAVSSGNTIY

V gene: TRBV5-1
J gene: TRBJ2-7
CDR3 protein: ASSFFRDRGHEQY

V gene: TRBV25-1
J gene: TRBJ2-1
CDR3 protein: ASSGYYNEQF

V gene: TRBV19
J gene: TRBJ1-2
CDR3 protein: ASNPTGASNYGYT

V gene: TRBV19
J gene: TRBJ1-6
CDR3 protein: ASSTAGASRGSPLH

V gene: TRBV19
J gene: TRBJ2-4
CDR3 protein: ASSLQGDLKNIQY

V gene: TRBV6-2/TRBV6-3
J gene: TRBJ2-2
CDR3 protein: ASSKQARGGVPGELF